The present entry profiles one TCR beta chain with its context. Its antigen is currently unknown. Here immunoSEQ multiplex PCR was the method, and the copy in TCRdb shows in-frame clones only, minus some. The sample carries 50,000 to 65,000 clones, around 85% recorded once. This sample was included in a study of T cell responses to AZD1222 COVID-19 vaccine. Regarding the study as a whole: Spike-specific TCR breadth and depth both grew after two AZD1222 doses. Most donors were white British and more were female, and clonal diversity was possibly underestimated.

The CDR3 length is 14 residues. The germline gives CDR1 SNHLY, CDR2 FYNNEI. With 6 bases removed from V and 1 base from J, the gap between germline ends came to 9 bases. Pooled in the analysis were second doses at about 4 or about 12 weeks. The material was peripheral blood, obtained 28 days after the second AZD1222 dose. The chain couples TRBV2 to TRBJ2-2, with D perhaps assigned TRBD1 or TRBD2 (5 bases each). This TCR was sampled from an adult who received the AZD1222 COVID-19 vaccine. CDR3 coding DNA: TGTGCCAGCAGGAGGGACGGGAACACCGGGGAGCTGTTTTTT. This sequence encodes CASRRDGNTGELFF.